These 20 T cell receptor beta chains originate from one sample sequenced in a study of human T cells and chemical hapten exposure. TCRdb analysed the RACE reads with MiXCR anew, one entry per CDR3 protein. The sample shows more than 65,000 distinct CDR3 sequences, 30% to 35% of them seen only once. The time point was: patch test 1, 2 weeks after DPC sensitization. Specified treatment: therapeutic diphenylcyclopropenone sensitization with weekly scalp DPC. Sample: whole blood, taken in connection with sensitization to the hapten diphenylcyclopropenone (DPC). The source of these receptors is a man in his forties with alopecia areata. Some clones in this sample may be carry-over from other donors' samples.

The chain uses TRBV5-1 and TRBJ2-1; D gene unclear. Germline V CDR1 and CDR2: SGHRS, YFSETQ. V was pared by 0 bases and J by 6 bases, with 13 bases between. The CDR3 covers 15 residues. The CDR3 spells CASSLEQFSFNEQFF. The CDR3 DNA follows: TGCGCCAGCAGCTTGGAGCAGTTTTCGTTCAATGAGCAGTTCTTC.

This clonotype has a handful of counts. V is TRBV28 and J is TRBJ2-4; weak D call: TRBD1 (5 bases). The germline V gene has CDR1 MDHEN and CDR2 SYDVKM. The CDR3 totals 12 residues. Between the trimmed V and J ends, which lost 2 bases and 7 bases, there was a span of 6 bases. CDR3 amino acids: CASSLGANIQYF. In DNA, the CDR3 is TGTGCCAGCAGTTTAGGGGCGAACATTCAGTACTTC. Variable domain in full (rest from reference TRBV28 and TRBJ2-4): DVKVTQSSRYLVKRTGEKVFLECVQDMDHENMFWYRQDPGLGLRLIYFSYDVKMKEKGDIPEGYSVSREKKERFSLILESASTNQTSMYLCASSLGANIQYFGAGTRLSVL.

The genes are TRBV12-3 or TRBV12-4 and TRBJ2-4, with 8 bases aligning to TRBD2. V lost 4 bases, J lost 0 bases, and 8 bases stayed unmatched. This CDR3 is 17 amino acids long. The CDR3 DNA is TGTGCCAGCAGTTCACCAACTAGCGGAATAGCCAAAAACATTCAGTACTTC. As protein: CASSSPTSGIAKNIQYF.

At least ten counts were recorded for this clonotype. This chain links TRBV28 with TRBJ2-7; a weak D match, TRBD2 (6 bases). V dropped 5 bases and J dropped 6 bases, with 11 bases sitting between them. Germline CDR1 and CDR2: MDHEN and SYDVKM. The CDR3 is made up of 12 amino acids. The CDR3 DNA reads TGTGCCAGCAGTACTAGCACACGCGAGCAGTACTTC. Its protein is CASSTSTREQYF.

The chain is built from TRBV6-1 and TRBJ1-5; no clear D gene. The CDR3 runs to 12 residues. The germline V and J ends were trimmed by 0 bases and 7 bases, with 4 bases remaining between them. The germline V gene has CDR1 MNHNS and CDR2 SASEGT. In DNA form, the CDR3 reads TGTGCCAGCAGTGAAGCTATCCAGCCCCAGCATTTT. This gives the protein CASSEAIQPQHF.

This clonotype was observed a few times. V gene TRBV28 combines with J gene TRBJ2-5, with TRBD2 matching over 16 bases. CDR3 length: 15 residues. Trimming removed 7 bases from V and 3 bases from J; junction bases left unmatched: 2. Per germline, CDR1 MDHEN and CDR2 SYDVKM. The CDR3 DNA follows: TGTGCCAGCAAGGGACTAGCGGGAGGGGAAGAGACCCAGTACTTC. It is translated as CASKGLAGGEETQYF.

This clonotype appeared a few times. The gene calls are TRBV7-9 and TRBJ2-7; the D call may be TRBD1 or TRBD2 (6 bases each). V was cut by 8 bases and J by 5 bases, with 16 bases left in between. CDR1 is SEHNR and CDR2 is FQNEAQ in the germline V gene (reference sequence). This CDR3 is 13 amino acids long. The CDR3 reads CASGSAGHHEQYF. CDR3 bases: TGTGCCAGCGGATCCGCGGGACACCACGAGCAGTACTTC.

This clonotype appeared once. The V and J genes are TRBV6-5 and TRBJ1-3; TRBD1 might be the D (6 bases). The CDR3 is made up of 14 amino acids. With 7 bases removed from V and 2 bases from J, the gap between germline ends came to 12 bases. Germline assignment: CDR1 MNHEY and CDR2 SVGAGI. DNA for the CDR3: TGTGCCAGCATGATGGGGGGGCCTGGAAACACCATATATTTT. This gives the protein CASMMGGPGNTIYF.

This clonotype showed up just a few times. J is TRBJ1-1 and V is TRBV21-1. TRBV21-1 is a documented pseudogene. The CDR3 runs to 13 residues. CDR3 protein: CASSMCPNTEAFF. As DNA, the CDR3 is TGTGCCAGCAGCATGTGCCCAAACACTGAAGCTTTCTTT.

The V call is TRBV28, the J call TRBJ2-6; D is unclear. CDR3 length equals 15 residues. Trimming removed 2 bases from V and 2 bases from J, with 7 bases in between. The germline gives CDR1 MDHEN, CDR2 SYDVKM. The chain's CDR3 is CASSLLVAGANVLTF. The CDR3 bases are TGTGCCAGCAGTTTACTAGTGGCTGGGGCCAACGTCCTGACTTTC.

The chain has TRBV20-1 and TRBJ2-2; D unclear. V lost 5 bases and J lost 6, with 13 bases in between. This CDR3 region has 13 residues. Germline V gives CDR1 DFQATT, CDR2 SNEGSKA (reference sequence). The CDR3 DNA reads TGCAGTGCTGCCACCGCGGTGGCCGGGGAGCTGTTTTTT. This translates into CSAATAVAGELFF.

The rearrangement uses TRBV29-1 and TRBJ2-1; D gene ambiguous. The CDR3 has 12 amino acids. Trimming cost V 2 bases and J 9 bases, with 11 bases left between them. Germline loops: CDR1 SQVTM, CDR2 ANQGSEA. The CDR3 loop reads CSVELTSGEQFF. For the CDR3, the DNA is TGCAGCGTTGAATTGACATCCGGTGAGCAGTTCTTC.

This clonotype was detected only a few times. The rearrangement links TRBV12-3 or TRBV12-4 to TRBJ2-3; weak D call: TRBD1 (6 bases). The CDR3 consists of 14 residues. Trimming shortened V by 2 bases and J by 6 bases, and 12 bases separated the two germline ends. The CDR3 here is CASSLSGVPDTQYF. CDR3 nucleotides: TGTGCCAGCAGTTTATCAGGGGTCCCGGATACGCAGTATTTT.

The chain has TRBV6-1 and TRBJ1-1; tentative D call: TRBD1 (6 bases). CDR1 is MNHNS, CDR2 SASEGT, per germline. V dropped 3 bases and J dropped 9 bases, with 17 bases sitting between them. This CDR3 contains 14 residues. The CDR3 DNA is TGTGCCAGCAGTGACGGTGGGTCAGGGGTACAAGCTTTCTTT. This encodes CASSDGGSGVQAFF.

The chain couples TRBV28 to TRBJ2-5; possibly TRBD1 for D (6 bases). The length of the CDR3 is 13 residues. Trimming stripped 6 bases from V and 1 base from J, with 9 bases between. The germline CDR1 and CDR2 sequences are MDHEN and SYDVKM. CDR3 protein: CASRPGVQETQYF. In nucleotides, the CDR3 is TGTGCCAGCAGACCAGGGGTCCAAGAGACCCAGTACTTC.

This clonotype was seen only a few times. The CDR3 loop is CASSLGSLTGREHQPQHF. The CDR3 bases are TGTGCCAGCAGCTTAGGGTCTCTAACAGGGAGGGAGCATCAGCCCCAGCATTTT. The chain links TRBV7-9 to TRBJ1-5, with D possibly TRBD1 on 6 matching bases. This CDR3 spans 18 amino acids. Germline-derived CDR1 and CDR2 are SEHNR and FQNEAQ (reference sequence). Trimming shortened V by 1 base and J by 5 bases, and 21 bases separated the two germline ends. The variable domain in full, with the rest retrieved from reference TRBV7-9 and TRBJ1-5, is DTGVSQNPRHKITKRGQNVTFRCDPISEHNRLYWYRQTLGQGPEFLTYFQNEAQLEKSRLLSDRFSAERPKGSFSTLEIQRTEQGDSAMYLCASSLGSLTGREHQPQHFGDGTRLSIL.

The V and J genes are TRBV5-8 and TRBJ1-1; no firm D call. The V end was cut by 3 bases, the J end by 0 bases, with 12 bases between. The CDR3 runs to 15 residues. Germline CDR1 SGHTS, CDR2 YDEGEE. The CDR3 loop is CASSSGLMMNTEAFF. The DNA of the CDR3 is TGTGCCAGCAGCTCCGGACTGATGATGAACACTGAAGCTTTCTTT. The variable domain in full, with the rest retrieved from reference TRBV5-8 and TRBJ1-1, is EAGVTQSPTHLIKTRGQQATLRCSPISGHTSVYWYQQALGLGLQFLLWYDEGEERNRGNFPPRFSGRQFPNYSSELNVNALELEDSALYLCASSSGLMMNTEAFFGQGTRLTVV.

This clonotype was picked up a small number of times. CDR3 nucleotide sequence: TGTGCCACGAGTGGACTAGCGGGAATCGATGAGCAGTTCTTC. Translation: CATSGLAGIDEQFF. This chain connects TRBV6-1 to TRBJ2-1; 12 bases are shared with TRBD2. V lost 10 bases to trimming and J lost 8 bases; unmatched junction nucleotides: 9. The CDR3 is 14 residues long. Germline assignment: CDR1 MNHNS and CDR2 SASEGT.

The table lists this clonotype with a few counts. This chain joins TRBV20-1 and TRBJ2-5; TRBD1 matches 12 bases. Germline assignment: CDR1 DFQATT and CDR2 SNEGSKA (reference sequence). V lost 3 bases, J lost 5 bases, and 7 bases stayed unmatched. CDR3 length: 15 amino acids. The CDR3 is CSASLGTGGRETQYF. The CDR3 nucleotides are TGCAGTGCTAGCCTGGGGACAGGGGGCAGGGAGACCCAGTACTTC.

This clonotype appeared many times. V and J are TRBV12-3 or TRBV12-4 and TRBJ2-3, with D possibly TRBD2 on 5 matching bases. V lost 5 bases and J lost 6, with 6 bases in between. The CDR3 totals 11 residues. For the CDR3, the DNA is TGTGCCAGCAGTGGGGAGGATACGCAGTATTTT. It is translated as CASSGEDTQYF.